This TCR beta chain is drawn from a study of shared clonotypes between healthy human individuals. The overall study: The plates for each donor numbered three CD4 naive, three CD4 memory, two CD8 naive and one CD8 memory. Study-wide results and caveats: It was observed that 5% to 6% of naive CD4 clonotypes were shared across several donors. Sampling was confined to blood; repertoires within tissues likely differ.

CDR3 size: 15 residues. The V gene lost 6 bases and the J gene lost 5 bases, with 20 bases spanning the gap. Germline CDR1 and CDR2: MNHNY and SVGAGI (reference sequence). A note on this clone: Antigen: not known.

Source study methods: Junction-only sequences without quality scores were provided by ImmunoSEQ, so filtering was different. Using immunoSEQ multiplex PCR, the repertoire was profiled, and TCRdb retains in-frame clones only, with some absent. The DNA was the basis for D and trimming; V, J and clone size are from that table. The profile shows approximately 1.5 million clones, 98% of them singletons. Source material: naive CD4+ T cells sorted from blood. Subset: CD45RA+ positively selected. This clonotype was sampled from a man under 40 in good health. The chain combines TRBV6-6 with TRBJ2-7; D is unclear. The CDR3, as DNA: TGTGCCAGCAGCCTGTATACCCTACCCCTCAACGAGCAGTACTTC. Protein: CASSLYTLPLNEQYF.